The 31 T cell receptor beta chains below all came from one sample that was sequenced in a study of CD8 T cells in ankylosing spondylitis (dated by TCRdb to between 2016 and 2019). Libraries came from 5' RACE. The instrument given in TCRdb is Illumina HiSeq 2500. The public reads were reanalyzed by TCRdb: fastp trimming at Q25, MiXCR alignment, in-frame beta chains only. Rows are unified per CDR3 protein, each entry keeping the most common DNA and genes. Present in this sample are about 160,000 distinct CDR3 sequences, around 19% of which were seen just once. 7.8% of the sample lies in the top ten. Sequencing used blood, either unsorted or a sorted T cell fraction (not recorded which). These receptors were obtained from a male donor with ankylosing spondylitis or in good health (not recorded which).

The chain links TRBV11-2 to TRBJ2-1; a possible D gene is TRBD2 (6 bases). Germline lookup yields CDR1 SGHAT and CDR2 FQNNGV. V was pared by 0 bases and J by 7 bases, with 13 bases between. The CDR3 runs to 15 residues. CDR3 loop: CASSLDFRTTNEQFF. The CDR3 DNA sequence: TGTGCCAGCAGCTTAGATTTCCGGACTACTAATGAGCAGTTCTTC.

The sample holds many counts of this clonotype. V is TRBV28 and J is TRBJ2-1, with D possibly matching TRBD2 (5 bases). The CDR3 is made up of 13 amino acids. CDR1 is MDHEN and CDR2 is SYDVKM in the germline V gene. The CDR3 loop reads CGASGSSYNEQFF. In DNA, the CDR3 is TGTGGCGCCAGCGGTAGCTCCTACAATGAGCAGTTCTTC.

The chain links TRBV5-1 to TRBJ2-3; 11 bases are shared with TRBD2. Germline lookup yields CDR1 SGHRS and CDR2 YFSETQ. The CDR3 has 17 residues. V lost 4 bases to trimming and J lost 6 bases; unmatched junction nucleotides: 13. Written as DNA, the CDR3 is TGCGCCAGCAGCGCAAGACAACTAGCGGGAGTGGGTGATACGCAGTATTTT. Amino acids: CASSARQLAGVGDTQYF.

CDR3 DNA sequence: TGTGCCAGCAGCCAAGATCTTGGCTATGGCTACACCTTC. This codes for CASSQDLGYGYTF. The V gene is TRBV3-1, the J gene TRBJ1-2; no definite D call. The germline gives CDR1 LGHDT, CDR2 YNNKEL (reference sequence). The CDR3 has 13 amino acids. Deletions cut 0 bases from V and 4 bases from J, with 6 bases between.

On this clonotype: A much larger clone lies a single base off, so this may be a read error. This sequence joins TRBV15 and TRBJ1-3; no clear D. Germline V gene sequence: CDR1 LNHNV, CDR2 YYDKDF (reference sequence). V was trimmed by 3 bases and J by 6 bases, leaving 18 bases between them. This CDR3 has 16 residues. CDR3 in amino acids: CATSRALLGVVNTIYF. The CDR3 bases are TGTGCCACCAGCAGGGCCCTGCTGGGTGTGGTAAACACCATATATTTT.

The table lists this clonotype with many counts. The rearrangement uses TRBV9 and TRBJ2-5, with D possibly matching TRBD2 (7 bases). Germline V gives CDR1 SGDLS, CDR2 YYNGEE. V shed 0 bases and J shed 5 bases, with 17 bases lying between them. CDR3 length equals 16 residues. The CDR3: CASSVAGSGTRETQYF. The CDR3 region has the DNA TGTGCCAGCAGCGTAGCTGGAAGCGGGACACGTGAGACCCAGTACTTC. The full variable domain, completed using reference TRBV9 and TRBJ2-5, is DSGVTQTPKHLITATGQRVTLRCSPRSGDLSVYWYQQSLDQGLQFLIQYYNGEERAKGNILERFSAQQFPDLHSELNLSSLELGDSALYFCASSVAGSGTRETQYFGPGTRLLVL.

This clonotype was recorded a few times. This chain connects TRBV12-3 or TRBV12-4 to TRBJ2-1; TRBD2 might be the D (5 bases). V was clipped by 5 bases and J by 0 bases, with 20 bases between them. The CDR3 extends over 18 amino acids. The CDR3 coding sequence is TGTGCCAGCAGTCCGCCCCAACTAGTGAAGAGCTCCTACAATGAGCAGTTCTTC. It encodes CASSPPQLVKSSYNEQFF.

This clonotype was seen repeatedly, ten times or more. The chain has TRBV11-2 and TRBJ1-2; no reliable D call. The CDR3 has 13 amino acids. The V end lost 3 bases, the J end lost 5 bases, and 10 bases lay between the germline ends. Germline V gene sequence: CDR1 SGHAT, CDR2 FQNNGV. The CDR3 DNA reads TGTGCCAGCAGCTTGAAACAGTTTTATGGCTACACCTTC. It yields the protein CASSLKQFYGYTF.

The chain has TRBV27 and TRBJ2-7; possible D gene TRBD2, 5 bases. This CDR3 has 14 amino acids. The ends were cut back, 5 bases at V and 4 bases at J, with 15 bases in the middle. The germline CDR1 and CDR2 sequences are MNHEY and SMNVEV (reference sequence). In nucleotides, the CDR3 is TGTGCCAGCAGTCATAGAGGGCCCTCGTACGAGCAGTACTTC. Its protein is CASSHRGPSYEQYF.

This clonotype was recorded a few times. This chain links TRBV5-1 with TRBJ2-7; D is unresolved. This CDR3 contains 14 residues. Trimming stripped 1 base from V and 6 bases from J, with 14 bases between. CDR1 is SGHRS, CDR2 YFSETQ, per germline. CDR3 in amino acids: CASSLSAASLEQYF. The DNA of the CDR3 is TGCGCCAGCAGCTTGTCAGCCGCGTCGCTCGAGCAGTACTTC.

The chain carries TRBV7-2 and TRBJ1-5; D is undetermined. Germline V CDR1 and CDR2: SGHTA, FQGNSA. CDR3 size: 13 residues. V was clipped by 1 base and J by 6 bases, with 7 bases between them. The CDR3 nucleotides read TGTGCCAGCAGCTTAGAGTGGGGTCAGCCCCAGCATTTT. It translates to CASSLEWGQPQHF.

This clonotype was seen at least ten times. The chain couples TRBV28 to TRBJ2-7; D may be TRBD1 or TRBD2 (5 bases each). Germline values: CDR1 MDHEN, CDR2 SYDVKM. The CDR3 length is 14 residues. Trimming removed 8 bases at V and 0 bases at J, with 14 bases between. Written as DNA, the CDR3 is TGTGCCAGCCGATTGGGTGGGGGCTCCTACGAGCAGTACTTC. It is translated as CASRLGGGSYEQYF. Complete variable domain (other parts from reference TRBV28 and TRBJ2-7): DVKVTQSSRYLVKRTGEKVFLECVQDMDHENMFWYRQDPGLGLRLIYFSYDVKMKEKGDIPEGYSVSREKKERFSLILESASTNQTSMYLCASRLGGGSYEQYFGPGTRLTVT.

This chain joins TRBV7-8 and TRBJ2-1; no definite D call. Trimming stripped 4 bases from V and 7 bases from J, with 8 bases between. CDR1 and CDR2 from the germline V gene are SGHVS and FQNEAQ. The CDR3 is 12 amino acids. The CDR3 DNA is TGTGCCAGCAGCTCTAACGTGAATGAGCAGTTCTTC. It is translated as CASSSNVNEQFF.

This clonotype has more than one count but fewer than ten. The genes are TRBV10-3 and TRBJ2-7, with TRBD1 identical over 7 bases. CDR1 is ENHRY and CDR2 is SYGVKD in the germline V gene. The trim removed 6 bases at V and 5 bases at J, leaving 10 bases unmatched. The CDR3 runs to 14 residues. CDR3 DNA sequence: TGTGCCATCAGCGATGGGACAGTAGTCAACGAGCAGTACTTC. This encodes CAISDGTVVNEQYF.

The J gene is TRBJ1-1, the V gene TRBV5-1, with D possibly TRBD1 on 5 matching bases. Germline CDR1 reads SGHRS; CDR2 reads YFSETQ. Deletions cut 3 bases from V and 4 bases from J, with 13 bases between. CDR3 length: 14 residues. CDR3 sequence: CASSSSGGTTEAFF. Here the CDR3 DNA reads TGCGCCAGCAGCTCCTCCGGGGGGACCACTGAAGCTTTCTTT.

A few counts support this clonotype. The chain has TRBV7-1 and TRBJ2-6; D gene uncertain. TRBV7-1 falls under the ORF class, with uncertain function. V lost 4 bases to trimming and J lost 0 bases, with 10 bases between them. The CDR3 consists of 16 residues. DNA for the CDR3: TGTGCCAGCAGCTTAATGAGGAGCTCTGGGGCCAACGTCCTGACTTTC. It is translated as CASSLMRSSGANVLTF.

This chain links TRBV5-1 with TRBJ2-5, with D perhaps TRBD1 (5 bases). V was cut by 2 bases and J by 10 bases, with 12 bases left in between. Germline lookup yields CDR1 SGHRS and CDR2 YFSETQ. The CDR3 is 12 amino acids. This CDR3 reads CASSLIQEFQYF. CDR3 sequence (DNA): TGCGCCAGCAGCTTAATACAGGAGTTCCAGTACTTC.

This clonotype was recorded a few times. The chain combines TRBV20-1 with TRBJ1-5; TRBD1 matches at 7 bases. The germline CDR1 and CDR2 sequences are DFQATT and SNEGSKA (reference sequence). The CDR3 contains 14 residues. J lost 6 bases, V lost 5 bases, and 10 bases had no gene match. The CDR3 sequence is CSAPVAQGVQPQHF. The CDR3 region has the DNA TGCAGTGCTCCTGTCGCGCAGGGGGTTCAGCCCCAGCATTTT.

This clonotype was found many times. The J gene is TRBJ2-2, the V gene TRBV5-1; D gene uncertain. V lost 0 bases and J 2 bases, leaving 2 bases between the germline ends. Germline-derived CDR1 and CDR2 are SGHRS and YFSETQ. The CDR3 runs to 13 residues. The CDR3 is CASSLDNTGELFF. The CDR3 DNA reads TGCGCCAGCAGCTTGGACAACACCGGGGAGCTGTTTTTT.

This clonotype was observed a few times. CDR3 DNA: TGTGCCAGCAGTGAAGCATGGGCGACGGACACCATATATTTT. Its protein is CASSEAWATDTIYF. The rearrangement links TRBV2 to TRBJ1-3; D gene ambiguous. The V and J ends lost 0 bases and 8 bases respectively, with 11 bases between them. Germline V gene lookup returns CDR1 SNHLY and CDR2 FYNNEI. The CDR3 loop spans 14 amino acids.

CDR3 sequence: CAISRTGDTEAFF. CDR3 coding DNA: TGTGCCATCAGCCGGACAGGGGACACTGAAGCTTTCTTT. This chain joins TRBV10-3 and TRBJ1-1, with 9 bases fitting TRBD1. There are 13 residues in the CDR3. Trimming cost V 6 bases and J 3 bases; bases outside gene matches: 2. Per the germline V gene, CDR1 is ENHRY and CDR2 is SYGVKD.

This clonotype showed up many times. The V and J genes are TRBV12-5 and TRBJ2-1; the D call may be TRBD1 or TRBD2 (5 bases each). The CDR3 loop spans 16 amino acids. V shed 2 bases and J shed 7 bases, with 18 bases lying between them. CDR1 is LGHNT and CDR2 is FRNRAP in the germline V gene. Here the CDR3 DNA reads TGTGCTAGTGGTTTGTATGGGACCTCGGCTAAAAATGAGCAGTTCTTC. The encoded protein is CASGLYGTSAKNEQFF.

This clonotype was counted ten times or more. The chain is built from TRBV6-1 and TRBJ2-2, with D unresolved. The CDR3 has 15 amino acids. Germline-derived CDR1 and CDR2 are MNHNS and SASEGT. V was cut by 3 bases and J by 0 bases, with 8 bases left in between. The CDR3 region has the DNA TGTGCCAGCAGTGAGATAGACGCGAACACCGGGGAGCTGTTTTTT. Its protein is CASSEIDANTGELFF.

There are many counts of this clonotype. The rearrangement links TRBV5-1 to TRBJ2-1; no clear D gene. V shed 4 bases and J shed 4 bases, with 15 bases lying between them. Germline V CDR1 and CDR2: SGHRS, YFSETQ. The CDR3 contains 15 residues. In DNA form, the CDR3 reads TGCGCCAGCAGCCCTGGTTCGTCGGAGTACAATGAGCAGTTCTTC. This gives the protein CASSPGSSEYNEQFF.

The chain links TRBV5-1 to TRBJ2-3; 7 nucleotides agree with TRBD2. This CDR3 is 16 amino acids long. J gave up 2 bases and V 2 bases, and 8 bases lay outside the gene matches. The germline gives CDR1 SGHRS, CDR2 YFSETQ. CDR3 DNA: TGCGCCAGCAGCTTAGGCCTAGCGGCCTACACAGATACGCAGTATTTT. This codes for CASSLGLAAYTDTQYF.

The chain is built from TRBV12-3 or TRBV12-4 and TRBJ2-1; D perhaps matches TRBD1 (5 bases). This CDR3 spans 14 amino acids. V shed 6 bases and J shed 1 base, with 10 bases lying between them. In DNA form, the CDR3 reads TGTGCCAGCAGAGCCTCAGGGTCCTACAATGAGCAGTTCTTC. This encodes CASRASGSYNEQFF.

The J gene is TRBJ1-4, the V gene TRBV18; tentatively, D is TRBD1 (5 bases). Germline assignment: CDR1 KGHSH and CDR2 LQKENI. The V end was cut by 3 bases, the J end by 3 bases, with 8 bases between. The length of the CDR3 is 14 residues. In nucleotides, the CDR3 is TGTGCCAGCTCACCCAGGGACGCTAATGAAAAACTGTTTTTT. Translated, it gives CASSPRDANEKLFF.

This clonotype has at least ten counts. The V gene is TRBV20-1, the J gene TRBJ1-2; 7 nucleotides line up with TRBD1. Trimming removed 4 bases from V and 4 bases from J; junction bases left unmatched: 12. There are 15 residues in the CDR3. Germline V CDR1 and CDR2: DFQATT, SNEGSKA (reference sequence). CDR3 nucleotides: TGCAGTGCTAAGCCCTACACAGGGGCGGGCTATGGCTACACCTTC. It specifies CSAKPYTGAGYGYTF.

There are a few counts of this clonotype. The chain carries TRBV12-3 or TRBV12-4 and TRBJ1-4; D uncertain. The CDR3 totals 12 residues. V was cut by 3 bases and J by 12 bases, with 11 bases left in between. CDR3 nucleotide sequence: TGTGCCAGCAGTTTGTTCCAGACACAACTGTTTTTT. The encoded protein is CASSLFQTQLFF.

At least ten counts were recorded for this clonotype. This chain joins TRBV5-1 and TRBJ2-3, with 7 positions matching TRBD1. The CDR3 contains 15 residues. The germline V gene encodes CDR1 SGHRS and CDR2 YFSETQ. With 3 bases clipped from V and 2 bases from J, the junction kept 6 bases outside the gene matches. The CDR3 bases are TGCGCCAGCAGCTCCACCGGGACAGCCACAGATACGCAGTATTTT. Translated: CASSSTGTATDTQYF.

The chain links TRBV5-4 to TRBJ1-2; 7 bases agree with TRBD1. J gave up 7 bases and V 4 bases, and 7 bases lay outside the gene matches. In germline, CDR1 is SGHNT, CDR2 YYREEE (reference sequence). The CDR3 extends over 13 amino acids. CDR3 region: CASSPDRVPGYTF. CDR3 coding DNA: TGTGCCAGCAGCCCCGACAGGGTCCCTGGCTACACCTTC.